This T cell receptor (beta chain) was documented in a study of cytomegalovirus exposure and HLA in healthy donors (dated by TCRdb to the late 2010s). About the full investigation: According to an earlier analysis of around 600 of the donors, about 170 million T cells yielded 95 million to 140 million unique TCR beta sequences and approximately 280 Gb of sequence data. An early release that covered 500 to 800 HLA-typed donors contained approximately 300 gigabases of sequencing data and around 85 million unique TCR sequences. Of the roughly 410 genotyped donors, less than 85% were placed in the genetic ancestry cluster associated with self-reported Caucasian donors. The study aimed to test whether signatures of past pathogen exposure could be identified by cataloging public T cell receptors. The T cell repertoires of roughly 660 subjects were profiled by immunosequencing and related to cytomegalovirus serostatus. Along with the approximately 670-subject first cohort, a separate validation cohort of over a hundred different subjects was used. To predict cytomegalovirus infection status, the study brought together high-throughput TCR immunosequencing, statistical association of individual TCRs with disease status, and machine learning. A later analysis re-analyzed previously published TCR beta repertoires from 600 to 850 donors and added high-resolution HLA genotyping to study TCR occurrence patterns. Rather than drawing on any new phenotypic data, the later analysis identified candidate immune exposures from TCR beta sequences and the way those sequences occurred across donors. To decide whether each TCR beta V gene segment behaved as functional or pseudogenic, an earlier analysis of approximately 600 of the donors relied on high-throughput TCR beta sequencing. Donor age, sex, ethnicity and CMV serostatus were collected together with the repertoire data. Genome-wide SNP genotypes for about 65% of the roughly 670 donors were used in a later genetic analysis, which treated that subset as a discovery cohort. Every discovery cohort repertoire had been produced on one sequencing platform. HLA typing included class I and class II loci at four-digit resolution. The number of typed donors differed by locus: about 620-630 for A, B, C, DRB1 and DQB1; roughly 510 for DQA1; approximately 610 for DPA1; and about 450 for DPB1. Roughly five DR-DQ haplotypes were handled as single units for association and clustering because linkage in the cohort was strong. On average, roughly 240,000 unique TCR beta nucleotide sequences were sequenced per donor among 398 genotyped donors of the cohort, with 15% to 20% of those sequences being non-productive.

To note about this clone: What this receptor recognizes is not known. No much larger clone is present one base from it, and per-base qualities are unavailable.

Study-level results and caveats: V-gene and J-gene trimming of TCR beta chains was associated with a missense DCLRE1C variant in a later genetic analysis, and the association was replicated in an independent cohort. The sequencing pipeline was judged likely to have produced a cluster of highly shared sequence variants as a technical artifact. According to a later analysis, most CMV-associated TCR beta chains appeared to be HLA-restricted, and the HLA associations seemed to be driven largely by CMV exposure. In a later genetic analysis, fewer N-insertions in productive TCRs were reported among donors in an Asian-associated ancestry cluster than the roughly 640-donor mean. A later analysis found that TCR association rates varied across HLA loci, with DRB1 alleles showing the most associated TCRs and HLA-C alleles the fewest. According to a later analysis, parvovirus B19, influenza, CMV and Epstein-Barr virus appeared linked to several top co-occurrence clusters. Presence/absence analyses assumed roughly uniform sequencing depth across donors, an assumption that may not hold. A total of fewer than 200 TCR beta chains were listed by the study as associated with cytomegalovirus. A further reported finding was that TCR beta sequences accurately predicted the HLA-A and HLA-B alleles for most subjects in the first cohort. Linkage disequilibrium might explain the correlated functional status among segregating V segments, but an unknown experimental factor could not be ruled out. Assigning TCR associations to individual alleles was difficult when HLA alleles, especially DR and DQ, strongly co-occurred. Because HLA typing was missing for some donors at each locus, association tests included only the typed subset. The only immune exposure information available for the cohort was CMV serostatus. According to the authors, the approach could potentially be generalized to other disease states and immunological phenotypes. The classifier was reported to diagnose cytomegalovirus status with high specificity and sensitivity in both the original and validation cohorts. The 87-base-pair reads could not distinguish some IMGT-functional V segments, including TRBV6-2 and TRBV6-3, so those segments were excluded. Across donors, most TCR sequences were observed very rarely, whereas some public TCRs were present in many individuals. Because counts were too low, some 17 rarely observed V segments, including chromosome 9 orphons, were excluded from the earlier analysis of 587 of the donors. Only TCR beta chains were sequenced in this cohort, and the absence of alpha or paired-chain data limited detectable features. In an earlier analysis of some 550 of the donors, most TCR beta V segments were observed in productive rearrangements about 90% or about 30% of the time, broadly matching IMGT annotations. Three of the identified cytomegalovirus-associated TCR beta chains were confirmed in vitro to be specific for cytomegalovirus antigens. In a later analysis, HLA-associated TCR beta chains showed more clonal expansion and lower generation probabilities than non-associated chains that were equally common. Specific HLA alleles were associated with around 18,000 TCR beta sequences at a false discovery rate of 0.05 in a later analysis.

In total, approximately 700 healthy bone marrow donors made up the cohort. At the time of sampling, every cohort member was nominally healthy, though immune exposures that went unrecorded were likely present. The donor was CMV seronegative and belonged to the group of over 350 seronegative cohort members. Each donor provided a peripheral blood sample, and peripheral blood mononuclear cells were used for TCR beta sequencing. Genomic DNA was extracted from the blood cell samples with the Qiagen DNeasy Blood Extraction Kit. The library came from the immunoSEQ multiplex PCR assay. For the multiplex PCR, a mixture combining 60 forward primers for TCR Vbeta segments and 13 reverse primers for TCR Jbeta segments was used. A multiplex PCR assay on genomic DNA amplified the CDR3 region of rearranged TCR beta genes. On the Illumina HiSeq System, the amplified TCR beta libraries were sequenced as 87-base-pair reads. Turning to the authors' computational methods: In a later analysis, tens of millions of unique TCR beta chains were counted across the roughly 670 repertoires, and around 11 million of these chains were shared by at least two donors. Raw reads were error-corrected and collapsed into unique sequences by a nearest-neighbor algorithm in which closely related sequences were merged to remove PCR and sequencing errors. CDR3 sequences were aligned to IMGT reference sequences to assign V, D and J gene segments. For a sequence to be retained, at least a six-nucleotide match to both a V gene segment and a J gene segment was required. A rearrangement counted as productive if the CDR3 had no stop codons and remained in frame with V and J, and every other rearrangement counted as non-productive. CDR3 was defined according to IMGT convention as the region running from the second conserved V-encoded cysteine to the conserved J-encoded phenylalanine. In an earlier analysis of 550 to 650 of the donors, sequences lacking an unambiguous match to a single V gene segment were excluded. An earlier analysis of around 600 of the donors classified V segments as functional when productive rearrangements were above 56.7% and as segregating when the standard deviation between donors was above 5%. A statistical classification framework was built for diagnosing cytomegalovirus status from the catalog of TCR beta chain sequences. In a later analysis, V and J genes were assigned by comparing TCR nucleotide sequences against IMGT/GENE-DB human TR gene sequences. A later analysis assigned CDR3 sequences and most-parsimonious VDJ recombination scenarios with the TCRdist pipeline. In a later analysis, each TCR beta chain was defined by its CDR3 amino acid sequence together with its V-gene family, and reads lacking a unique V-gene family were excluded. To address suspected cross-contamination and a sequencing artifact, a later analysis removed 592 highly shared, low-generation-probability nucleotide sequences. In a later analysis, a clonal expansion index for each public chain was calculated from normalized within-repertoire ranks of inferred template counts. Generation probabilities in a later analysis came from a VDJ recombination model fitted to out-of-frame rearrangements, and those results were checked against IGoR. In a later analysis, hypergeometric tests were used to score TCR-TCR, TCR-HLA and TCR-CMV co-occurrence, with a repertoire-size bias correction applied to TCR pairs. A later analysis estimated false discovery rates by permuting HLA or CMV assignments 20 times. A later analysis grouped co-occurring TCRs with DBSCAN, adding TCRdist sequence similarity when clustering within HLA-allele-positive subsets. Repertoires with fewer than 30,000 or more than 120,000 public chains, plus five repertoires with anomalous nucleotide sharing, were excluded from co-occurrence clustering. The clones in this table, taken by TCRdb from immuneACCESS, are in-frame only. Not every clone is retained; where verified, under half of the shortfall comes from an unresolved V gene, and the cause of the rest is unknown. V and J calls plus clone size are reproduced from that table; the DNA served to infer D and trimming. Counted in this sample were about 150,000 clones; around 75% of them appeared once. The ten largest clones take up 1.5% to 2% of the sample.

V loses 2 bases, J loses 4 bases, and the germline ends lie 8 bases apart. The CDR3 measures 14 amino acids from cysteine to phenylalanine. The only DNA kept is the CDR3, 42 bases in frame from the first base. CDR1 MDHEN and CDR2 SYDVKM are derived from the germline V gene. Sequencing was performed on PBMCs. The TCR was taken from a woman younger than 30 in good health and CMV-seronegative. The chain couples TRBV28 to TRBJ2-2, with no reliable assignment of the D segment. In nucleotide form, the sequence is TGTGCCAGCAGTTTAACGTTGGCCACCGGGGAGCTGTTTTTT. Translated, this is CASSLTLATGELFF.